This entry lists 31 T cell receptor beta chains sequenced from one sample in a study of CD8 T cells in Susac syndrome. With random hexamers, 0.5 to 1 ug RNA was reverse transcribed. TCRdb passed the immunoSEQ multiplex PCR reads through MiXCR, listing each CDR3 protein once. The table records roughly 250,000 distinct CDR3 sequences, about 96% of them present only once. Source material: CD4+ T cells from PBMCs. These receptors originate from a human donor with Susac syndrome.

CDR3 sequence (DNA): TGTGCCAGCAGCGGGGGGCGCGAGCAGTACTTC. It encodes CASSGGREQYF. This chain uses TRBV9 with TRBJ2-7, with a weak D call TRBD1 (6 bases). Trimming removed 3 bases from V and 6 bases from J, with 7 bases in between. Germline CDR1 is SGDLS and CDR2 is YYNGEE. The length of the CDR3 is 11 residues.

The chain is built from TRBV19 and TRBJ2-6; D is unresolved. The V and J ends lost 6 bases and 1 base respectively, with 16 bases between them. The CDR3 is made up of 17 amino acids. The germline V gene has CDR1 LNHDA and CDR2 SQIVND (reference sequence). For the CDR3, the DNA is TGTGCCAGTAGGCCCTCTCCACGGGCATCTGGGGCCAACGTCCTGACTTTC. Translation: CASRPSPRASGANVLTF.

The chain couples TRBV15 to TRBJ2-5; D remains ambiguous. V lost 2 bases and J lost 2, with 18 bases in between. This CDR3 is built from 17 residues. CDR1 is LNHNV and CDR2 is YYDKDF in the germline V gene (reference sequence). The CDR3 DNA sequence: TGTGCCACCAGCAGAAACCCGGAGAGGCCCGAGCAAGAGACCCAGTACTTC. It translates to CATSRNPERPEQETQYF.

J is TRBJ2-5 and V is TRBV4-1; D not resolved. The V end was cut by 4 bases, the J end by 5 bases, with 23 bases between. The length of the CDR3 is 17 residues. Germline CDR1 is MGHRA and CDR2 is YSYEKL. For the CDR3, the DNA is TGCGCCAGCAGCCCGACTTGGGGTACGGAGCTTTTGGAGACCCAGTACTTC. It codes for CASSPTWGTELLETQYF.

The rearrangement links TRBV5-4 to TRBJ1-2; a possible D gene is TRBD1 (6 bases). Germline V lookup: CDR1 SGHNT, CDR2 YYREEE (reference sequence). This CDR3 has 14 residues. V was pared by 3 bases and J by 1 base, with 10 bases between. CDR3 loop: CASSYGQINYGYTF. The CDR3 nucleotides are TGTGCCAGCAGCTACGGACAGATTAACTATGGCTACACCTTC.

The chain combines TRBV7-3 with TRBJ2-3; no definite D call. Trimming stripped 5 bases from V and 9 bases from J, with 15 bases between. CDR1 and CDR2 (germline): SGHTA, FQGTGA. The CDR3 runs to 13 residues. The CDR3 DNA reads TGTGCCAGCAGCCCGCAGCAGATAGAGACGCAGTATTTT. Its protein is CASSPQQIETQYF.

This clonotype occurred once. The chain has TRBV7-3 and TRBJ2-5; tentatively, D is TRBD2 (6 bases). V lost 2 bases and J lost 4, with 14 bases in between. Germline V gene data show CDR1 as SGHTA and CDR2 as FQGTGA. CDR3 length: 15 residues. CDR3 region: CASSLEPGSGETQYF. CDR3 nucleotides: TGTGCCAGCAGCTTAGAACCCGGGAGCGGAGAGACCCAGTACTTC.

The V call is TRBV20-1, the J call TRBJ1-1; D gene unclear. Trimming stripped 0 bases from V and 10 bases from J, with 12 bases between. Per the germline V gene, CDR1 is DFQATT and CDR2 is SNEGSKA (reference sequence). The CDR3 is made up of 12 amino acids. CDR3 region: CSARDRGVTAFF. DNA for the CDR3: TGCAGTGCTAGAGATCGCGGGGTAACAGCTTTCTTT.

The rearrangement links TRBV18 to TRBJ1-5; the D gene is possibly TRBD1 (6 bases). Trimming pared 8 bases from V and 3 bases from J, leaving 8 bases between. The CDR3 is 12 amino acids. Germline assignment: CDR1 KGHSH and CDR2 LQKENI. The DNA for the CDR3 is TGTGCCAGCAGACAGGCCAATCAGCCCCAGCATTTT. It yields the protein CASRQANQPQHF.

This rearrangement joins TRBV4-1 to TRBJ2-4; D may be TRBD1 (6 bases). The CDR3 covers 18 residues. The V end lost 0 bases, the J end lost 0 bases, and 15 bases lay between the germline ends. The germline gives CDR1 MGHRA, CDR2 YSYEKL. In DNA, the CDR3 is TGCGCCAGCAGCCAAGAGGGGAAGGACAGACTAGCCAAAAACATTCAGTACTTC. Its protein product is CASSQEGKDRLAKNIQYF.

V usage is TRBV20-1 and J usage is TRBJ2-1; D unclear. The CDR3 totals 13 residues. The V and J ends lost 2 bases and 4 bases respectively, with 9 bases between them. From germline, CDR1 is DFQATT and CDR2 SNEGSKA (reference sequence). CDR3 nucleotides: TGCAGTGCTAGACCCCGGCGGTACAATGAGCAGTTCTTC. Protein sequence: CSARPRRYNEQFF.

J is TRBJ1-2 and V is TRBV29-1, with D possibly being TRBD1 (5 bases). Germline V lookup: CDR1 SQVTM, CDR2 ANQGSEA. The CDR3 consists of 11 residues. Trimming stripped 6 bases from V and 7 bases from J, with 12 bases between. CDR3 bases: TGCAGCGTAGGGGTGAGCGGTGGCTACACCTTC. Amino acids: CSVGVSGGYTF.

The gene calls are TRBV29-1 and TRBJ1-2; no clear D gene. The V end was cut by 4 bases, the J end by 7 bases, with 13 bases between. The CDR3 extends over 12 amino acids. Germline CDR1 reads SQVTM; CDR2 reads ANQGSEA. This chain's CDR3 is CSVAGDAAGYTF. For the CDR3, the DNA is TGCAGCGTTGCGGGAGACGCCGCTGGCTACACCTTC.

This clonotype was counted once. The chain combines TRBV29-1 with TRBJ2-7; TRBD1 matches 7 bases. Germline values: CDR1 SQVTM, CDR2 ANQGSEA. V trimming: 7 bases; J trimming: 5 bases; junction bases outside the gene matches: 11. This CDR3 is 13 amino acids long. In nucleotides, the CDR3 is TGCAGCGCACTGACAGGGTTTTACCACGAGCAGTACTTC. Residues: CSALTGFYHEQYF.

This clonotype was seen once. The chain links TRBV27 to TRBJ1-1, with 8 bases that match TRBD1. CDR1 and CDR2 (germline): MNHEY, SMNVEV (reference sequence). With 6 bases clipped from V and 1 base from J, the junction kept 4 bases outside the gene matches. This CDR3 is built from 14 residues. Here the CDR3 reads CASRQTGGNTEAFF. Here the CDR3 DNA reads TGTGCCAGCAGACAAACAGGGGGGAACACTGAAGCTTTCTTT.

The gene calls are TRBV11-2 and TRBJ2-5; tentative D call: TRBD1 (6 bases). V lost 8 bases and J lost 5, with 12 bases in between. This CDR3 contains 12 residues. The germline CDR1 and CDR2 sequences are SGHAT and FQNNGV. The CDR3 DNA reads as TGTGCCAGCGGTTGGGGGCAGGAGACCCAGTACTTC. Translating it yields CASGWGQETQYF.

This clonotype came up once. Here the CDR3 reads CAWSAGDTQYF. In DNA form, the CDR3 reads TGTGCCTGGAGTGCCGGGGATACGCAGTATTTT. The gene calls are TRBV30 and TRBJ2-3; no clear D gene. This CDR3 has 11 residues. V was trimmed by 1 base and J by 6 bases, leaving 5 bases between them. Looked up from germline, CDR1 is GTSNPN and CDR2 is SVGIG (reference sequence).

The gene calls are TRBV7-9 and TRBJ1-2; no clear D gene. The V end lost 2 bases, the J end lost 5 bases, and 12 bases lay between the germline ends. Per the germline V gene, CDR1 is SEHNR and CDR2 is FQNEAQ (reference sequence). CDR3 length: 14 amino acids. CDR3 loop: CASSLMGMEYGYTF. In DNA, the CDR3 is TGTGCCAGCAGCTTAATGGGGATGGAATATGGCTACACCTTC.

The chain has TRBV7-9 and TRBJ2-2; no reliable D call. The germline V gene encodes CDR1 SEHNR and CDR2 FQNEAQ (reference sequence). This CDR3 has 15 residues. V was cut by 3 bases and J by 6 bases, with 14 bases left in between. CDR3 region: CASSFADFDPGELFF. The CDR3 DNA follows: TGTGCCAGCAGCTTTGCCGACTTCGACCCCGGGGAGCTGTTTTTT.

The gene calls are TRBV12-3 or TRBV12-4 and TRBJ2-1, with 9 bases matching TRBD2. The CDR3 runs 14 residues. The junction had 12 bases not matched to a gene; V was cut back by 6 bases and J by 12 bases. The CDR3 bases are TGTGCCAGCAGAGGGGCGGGAGGGCCGTTAGTGCAGTTCTTC. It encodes CASRGAGGPLVQFF.

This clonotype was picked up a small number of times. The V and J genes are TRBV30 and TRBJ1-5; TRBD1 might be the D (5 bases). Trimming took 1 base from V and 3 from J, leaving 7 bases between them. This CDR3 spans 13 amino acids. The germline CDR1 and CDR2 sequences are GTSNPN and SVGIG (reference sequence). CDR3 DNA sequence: TGTGCCTGGAGTGGGGGGGACAATCAGCCCCAGCATTTT. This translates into CAWSGGDNQPQHF.

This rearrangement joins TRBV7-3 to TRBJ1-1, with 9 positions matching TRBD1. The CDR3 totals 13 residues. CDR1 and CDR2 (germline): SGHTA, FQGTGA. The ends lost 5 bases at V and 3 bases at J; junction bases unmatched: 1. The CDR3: CASSRDRDTEAFF. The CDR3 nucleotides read TGTGCCAGCAGCAGGGACAGGGACACTGAAGCTTTCTTT.

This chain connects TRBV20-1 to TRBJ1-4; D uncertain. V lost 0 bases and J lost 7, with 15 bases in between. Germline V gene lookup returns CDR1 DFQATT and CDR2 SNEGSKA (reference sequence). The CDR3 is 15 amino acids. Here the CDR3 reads CSARDQPRSGEKLFF. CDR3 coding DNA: TGCAGTGCTAGAGATCAACCCAGGTCGGGTGAAAAACTGTTTTTT.

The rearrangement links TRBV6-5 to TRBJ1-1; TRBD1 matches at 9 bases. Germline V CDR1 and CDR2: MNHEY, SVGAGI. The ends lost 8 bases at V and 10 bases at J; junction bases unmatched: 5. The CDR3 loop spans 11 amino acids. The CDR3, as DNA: TGTGCCAGCGAAAGGGACAGGGTAGCTTTCTTT. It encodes CASERDRVAFF.

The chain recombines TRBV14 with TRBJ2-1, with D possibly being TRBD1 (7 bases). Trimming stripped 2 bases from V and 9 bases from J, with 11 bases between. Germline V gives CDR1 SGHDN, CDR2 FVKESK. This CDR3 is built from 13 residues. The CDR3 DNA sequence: TGTGCCAGCAGCCAACCAGGGGGGACTGAGCAGTTCTTC. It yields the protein CASSQPGGTEQFF.

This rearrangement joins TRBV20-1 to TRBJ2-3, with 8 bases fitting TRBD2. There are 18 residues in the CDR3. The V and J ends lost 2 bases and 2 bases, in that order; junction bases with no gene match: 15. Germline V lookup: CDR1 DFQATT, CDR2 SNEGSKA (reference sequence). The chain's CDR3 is CSARKPSGSTGSTDTQYF. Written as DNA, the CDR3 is TGCAGTGCTAGAAAACCGAGCGGGAGTACGGGCTCCACAGATACGCAGTATTTT.

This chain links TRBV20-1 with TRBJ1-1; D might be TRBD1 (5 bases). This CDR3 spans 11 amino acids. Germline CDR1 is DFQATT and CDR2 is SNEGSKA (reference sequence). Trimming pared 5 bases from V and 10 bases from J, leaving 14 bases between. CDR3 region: CSAFGGTRAFF. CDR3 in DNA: TGCAGTGCTTTTGGGGGTACCCGAGCTTTCTTT.

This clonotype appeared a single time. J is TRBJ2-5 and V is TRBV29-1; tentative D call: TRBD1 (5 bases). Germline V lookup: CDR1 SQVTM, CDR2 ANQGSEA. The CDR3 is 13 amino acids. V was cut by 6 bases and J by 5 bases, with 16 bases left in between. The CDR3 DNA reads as TGCAGCGTGGCATTTGGGGCTCCGGAGACCCAGTACTTC. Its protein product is CSVAFGAPETQYF.

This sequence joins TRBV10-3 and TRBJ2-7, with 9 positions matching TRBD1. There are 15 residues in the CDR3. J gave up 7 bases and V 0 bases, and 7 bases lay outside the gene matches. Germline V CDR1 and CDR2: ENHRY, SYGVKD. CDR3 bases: TGTGCCATCAGTGAGTCGGGACAGGGAGGTCGGGAGCAGTACTTC. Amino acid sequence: CAISESGQGGREQYF.

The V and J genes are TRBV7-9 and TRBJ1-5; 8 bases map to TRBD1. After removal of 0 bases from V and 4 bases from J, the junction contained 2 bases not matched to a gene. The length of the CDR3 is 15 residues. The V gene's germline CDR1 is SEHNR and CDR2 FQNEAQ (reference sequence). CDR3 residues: CASSLAGTGNQPQHF. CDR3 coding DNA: TGTGCCAGCAGCTTAGCCGGGACAGGTAATCAGCCCCAGCATTTT.

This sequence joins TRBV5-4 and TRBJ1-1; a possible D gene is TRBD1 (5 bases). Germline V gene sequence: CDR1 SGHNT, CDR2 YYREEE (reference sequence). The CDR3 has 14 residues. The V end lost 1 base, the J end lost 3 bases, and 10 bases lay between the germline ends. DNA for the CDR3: TGTGCCAGCAGCTTGTCAGGGAGGGACACTGAAGCTTTCTTT. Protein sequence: CASSLSGRDTEAFF.